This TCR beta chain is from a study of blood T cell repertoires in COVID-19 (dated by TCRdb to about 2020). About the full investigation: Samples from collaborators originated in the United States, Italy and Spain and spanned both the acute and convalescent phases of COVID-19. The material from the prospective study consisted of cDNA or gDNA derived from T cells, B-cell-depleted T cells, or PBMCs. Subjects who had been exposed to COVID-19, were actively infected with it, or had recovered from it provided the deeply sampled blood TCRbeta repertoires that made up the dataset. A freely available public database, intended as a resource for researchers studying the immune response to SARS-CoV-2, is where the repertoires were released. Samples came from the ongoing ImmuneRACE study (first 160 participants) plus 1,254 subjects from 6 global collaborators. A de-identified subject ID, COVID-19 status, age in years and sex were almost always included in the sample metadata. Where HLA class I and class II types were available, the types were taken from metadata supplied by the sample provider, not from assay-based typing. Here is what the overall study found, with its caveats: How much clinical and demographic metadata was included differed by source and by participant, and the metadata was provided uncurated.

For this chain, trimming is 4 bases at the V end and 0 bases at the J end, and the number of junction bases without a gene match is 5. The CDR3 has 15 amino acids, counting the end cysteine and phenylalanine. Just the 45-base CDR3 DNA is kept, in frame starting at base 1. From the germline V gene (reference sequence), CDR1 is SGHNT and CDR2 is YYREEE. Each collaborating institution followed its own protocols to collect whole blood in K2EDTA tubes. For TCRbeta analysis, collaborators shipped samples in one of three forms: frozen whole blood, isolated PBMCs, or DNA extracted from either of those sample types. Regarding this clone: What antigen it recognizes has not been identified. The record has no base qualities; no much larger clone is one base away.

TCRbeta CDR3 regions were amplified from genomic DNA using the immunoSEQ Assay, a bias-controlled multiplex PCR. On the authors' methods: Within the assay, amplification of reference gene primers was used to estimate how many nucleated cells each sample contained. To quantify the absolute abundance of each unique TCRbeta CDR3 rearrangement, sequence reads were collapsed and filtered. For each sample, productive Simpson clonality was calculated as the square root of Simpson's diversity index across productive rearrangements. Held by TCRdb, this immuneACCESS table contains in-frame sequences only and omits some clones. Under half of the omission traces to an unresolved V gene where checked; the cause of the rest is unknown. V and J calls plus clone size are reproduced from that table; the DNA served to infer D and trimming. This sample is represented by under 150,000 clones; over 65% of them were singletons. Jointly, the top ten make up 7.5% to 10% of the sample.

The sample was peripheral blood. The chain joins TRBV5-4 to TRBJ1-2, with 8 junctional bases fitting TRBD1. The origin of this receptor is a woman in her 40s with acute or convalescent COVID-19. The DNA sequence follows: TGTGCCAGCAGCCAGTGGACAGGGACTAACTATGGCTACACCTTC. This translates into CASSQWTGTNYGYTF.